This entry concerns a single T cell receptor beta chain. Its antigen is not identified. TCRdb called the 5' RACE reads again in MiXCR, with one record for every CDR3 protein. The data show about 520,000 distinct CDR3 sequences, around 20% seen once. These data are taken from a study of identical twins. CDR3 size: 12 residues. V lost 2 bases and J lost 4, with 8 bases in between. Germline CDR1 and CDR2: DFQATT and SNEGSKA (reference sequence). Study-level points and caveats: Some out-of-frame alpha sequences were shared by twins, and these showed excess low generation probability.

The same data also went into a second study, on T cells expressing NK-cell markers. That source notes: Cells sorted as CD3+CD56+NKG2C+, CD3+CD56+NKG2C- and CD3+CD56-NKG2C+ T cells supplied the TCR beta repertoires. Most of the eight sequenced donors were classified as HCMV-seropositive, and one was classified as seronegative.

This chain joins TRBV20-1 and TRBJ1-1, with unresolved D. The material sequenced was CD4+ T cells sorted from blood. The source of this sequence is a young woman in good health. CDR3 in amino acids: CSARRGFTEAFF. CDR3 nucleotide sequence: TGCAGTGCTAGAAGAGGGTTCACTGAAGCTTTCTTT.